The T cell receptor beta chain described here comes from a study of blood T cells in healthy people across ages. Findings of the study overall: The donors' CMV status was not determined, possibly confounding changes in expanded clonotypes. More naive CD4+ cells and higher diversity were found in long-lived than in aged donors.

There are many counts of this clonotype. Its specificity is unknown. A sample-barcoded 5' primer and a J-beta primer mix were used in a second PCR of roughly 6 to 11 cycles. TCRdb analysed the 5' RACE reads with MiXCR anew, one entry per CDR3 protein. The sample has roughly 1,700,000 distinct CDR3 sequences, 28% seen once. Germline V CDR1 and CDR2: SGHRS, YFSETQ. This CDR3 spans 17 amino acids. The V gene lost 0 bases and the J gene lost 1 base, with 11 bases spanning the gap. There were healthy Caucasian individuals from Russia, aged roughly 6 to 90, serving as donors. V usage is TRBV5-1 and J usage is TRBJ2-6; no clear D. The receptor was isolated from a woman in her twenties or thirties in good health. Sample: blood. The CDR3 loop reads CASSLGSGSSGANVLTF. CDR3 nucleotide sequence: TGCGCCAGCAGCTTGGGTTCAGGATCGTCTGGGGCCAACGTCCTGACTTTC.